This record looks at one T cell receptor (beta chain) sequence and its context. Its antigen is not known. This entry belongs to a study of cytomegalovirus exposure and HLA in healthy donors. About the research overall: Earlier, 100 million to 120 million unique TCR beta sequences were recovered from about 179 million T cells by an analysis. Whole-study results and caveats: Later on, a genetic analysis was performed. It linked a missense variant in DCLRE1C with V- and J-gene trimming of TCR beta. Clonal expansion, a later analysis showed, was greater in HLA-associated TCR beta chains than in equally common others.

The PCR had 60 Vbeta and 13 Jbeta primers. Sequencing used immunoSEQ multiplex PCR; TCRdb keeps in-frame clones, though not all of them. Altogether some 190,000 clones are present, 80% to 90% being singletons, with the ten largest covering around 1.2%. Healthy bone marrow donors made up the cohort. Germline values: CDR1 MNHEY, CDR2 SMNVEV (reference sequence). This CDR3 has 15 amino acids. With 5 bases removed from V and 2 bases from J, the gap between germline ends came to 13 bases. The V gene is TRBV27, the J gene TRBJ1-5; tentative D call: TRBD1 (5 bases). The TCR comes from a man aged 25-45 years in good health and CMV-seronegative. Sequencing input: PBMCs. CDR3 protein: CASSPYTGRNQPQHF. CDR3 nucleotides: TGTGCCAGCAGTCCATATACAGGACGCAATCAGCCCCAGCATTTT.